One and the same sample provided the 10 T cell receptor beta chains below, sequenced in a study of blood T cell repertoires in COVID-19. TCRdb's table, derived via immunoSEQ multiplex PCR, lists solely in-frame clones and lacks some. The table lists about 230,000 clones, 83% of them singletons. Input material: peripheral blood. Source of these receptors: a woman in her fifties or sixties with acute or convalescent COVID-19.

The chain joins TRBV7-2 to TRBJ1-4, with D possibly TRBD1 on 5 matching bases. The CDR3 runs 14 residues. V lost 5 bases, J lost 1 base, and 8 bases lay in between. In germline, CDR1 is SGHTA, CDR2 FQGNSA. CDR3: CASSRGGTNEKLFF. The CDR3, as DNA: TGTGCCAGCAGCCGGGGGGGAACTAATGAAAAACTGTTTTTT.

The chain joins TRBV28 to TRBJ2-2; 8 nucleotides agree with TRBD1. The germline gives CDR1 MDHEN, CDR2 SYDVKM. V trimming: 6 bases; J trimming: 4 bases; junction bases outside the gene matches: 10. There are 16 residues in the CDR3. CDR3 bases: TGTGCCAGCAGCGCACGCGGGACAGGAACCACCGGGGAGCTGTTTTTT. Translation: CASSARGTGTTGELFF.

This chain uses TRBV4-1 with TRBJ1-4; D is perhaps TRBD1 (6 bases). Germline assignment: CDR1 MGHRA and CDR2 YSYEKL. CDR3 length equals 17 residues. V gave up 0 bases and J gave up 3 bases, with 14 bases separating them. The CDR3 protein is CASSQDLWGLSNEKLFF. The CDR3 DNA sequence: TGCGCCAGCAGCCAAGATCTCTGGGGGCTTTCTAATGAAAAACTGTTTTTT.

The rearrangement uses TRBV7-2 and TRBJ2-5; TRBD2 matches at 8 bases. V was pared by 2 bases and J by 2 bases, with 4 bases of the junction left unmatched. The CDR3 sequence is 15 residues long. CDR1 SGHTA and CDR2 FQGNSA come from the germline V gene. The CDR3 coding sequence is TGTGCCAGCAGCTTACAAGCGGGGGAACAAGAGACCCAGTACTTC. It yields the protein CASSLQAGEQETQYF. Full variable domain (rest looked up from reference TRBV7-2 and TRBJ2-5): GAGVSQSPSNKVTEKGKDVELRCDPISGHTALYWYRQSLGQGLEFLIYFQGNSAPDKSGLPSDRFSAERTGGSVSTLTIQRTQQEDSAVYLCASSLQAGEQETQYFGPGTRLLVL.

This clone was observed a single time. The rearrangement links TRBV4-2 to TRBJ2-7; 13 bases align to TRBD2. Unmatched junction bases numbered 8, after V lost 1 base and J lost 5 bases. This CDR3 spans 17 amino acids. Looked up from germline, CDR1 is LGHNA and CDR2 is YNFKEQ. The CDR3 DNA reads TGTGCCAGCAGCCAAGGGGCCGGGACTAGCGGGATGGACGAGCAGTACTTC. Translating it yields CASSQGAGTSGMDEQYF.

V gene TRBV2 combines with J gene TRBJ2-1; 10 bases line up with TRBD2. Germline CDR1 and CDR2: SNHLY and FYNNEI. The V segment lost 1 base and the J segment 6 bases; nucleotides outside the gene matches: 6. The CDR3 is made up of 16 amino acids. DNA for the CDR3: TGTGCCAGCAGTGAAGAGGGGCTAGCGGGAGTCAATGAGCAGTTCTTC. Translation: CASSEEGLAGVNEQFF.

The V and J genes are TRBV19 and TRBJ2-1; 13 bases match TRBD2. The length of the CDR3 is 17 residues. Germline CDR1 is LNHDA and CDR2 is SQIVND (reference sequence). The junction had 14 bases not matched to a gene; V was cut back by 5 bases and J by 10 bases. Here the CDR3 DNA reads TGTGCCAGTAGTCCGGGCGGGGGACTAGCGGGACTTTCGGAGCAGTTCTTC. The encoded protein is CASSPGGGLAGLSEQFF.

V gene TRBV27 combines with J gene TRBJ2-5; 9 bases are a match to TRBD1. The germline V gene has CDR1 MNHEY and CDR2 SMNVEV (reference sequence). The V and J ends lost 4 bases and 4 bases, in that order; junction bases with no gene match: 4. This CDR3 comprises 14 residues. The CDR3 is CASSSDRGGETQYF. CDR3 coding DNA: TGTGCCAGCAGTTCGGACAGGGGAGGAGAGACCCAGTACTTC.

This chain connects TRBV28 to TRBJ2-1; TRBD2 agrees at 7 bases. The germline V gene has CDR1 MDHEN and CDR2 SYDVKM. J lost 5 bases, V lost 2 bases, and 6 bases had no gene match. CDR3 size: 15 residues. This CDR3 reads CASSLMGGDHNEQFF. The CDR3 bases are TGTGCCAGCAGTTTAATGGGGGGGGATCACAATGAGCAGTTCTTC.

The genes are TRBV10-3 and TRBJ1-4, with a tentative D call TRBD1 (5 bases). CDR1 is ENHRY, CDR2 SYGVKD, per germline. This CDR3 region has 13 residues. V dropped 2 bases and J dropped 7 bases, with 8 bases sitting between them. The CDR3 nucleotides read TGTGCCATCAGTGAGCCAGGGTCTGAAAAACTGTTTTTT. This encodes CAISEPGSEKLFF.